This T cell receptor (beta chain) was obtained from a study of T cell repertoires in cytomegalovirus infection (dated 2019 in TCRdb). Background for the entire study: Recently identified HLA-C-restricted CMV epitopes, whose presentation resists viral immunomodulation, were targeted by peptide stimulations together with well-studied HLA-B-restricted epitopes. Because public TCR beta signatures pointed to carriage of CMV infection together with the matching HLA type, the HLA type of each donor mattered for the analysis. General conclusions and limits of the study: In the ex vivo response, HLA-C-restricted CMV-specific TCR beta clonotypes were dominant, and in two of eight donors the single most frequent clonotype came from this HLA-C-restricted group. Cumulative frequency of public TCR beta family members discriminated carriers of CMV infection plus the relevant HLA type in this cohort and an independent approximately 360-donor cohort.

What this sample's treatment or condition label stands for: in vitro stimulation with specific CMV peptide epitopes to enrich CMV-specific T cells. A remark on this clonotype: This clone's antigen is unknown. Base qualities are missing; no much larger clone stands one base away.

Sequencing was performed on an Illumina HiSeq 1500. The raw public data were reprocessed by TCRdb itself: fastp quality trimming at Q25, MiXCR clonotype calling, in-frame beta chains only. A single entry per CDR3 protein holds the most common genes and DNA from its merged rows. The sample has hundreds of thousands of distinct CDR3 sequences on record, approximately 30% of them singletons. The top ten hold around 11% of the sample. From cysteine to phenylalanine, the CDR3 is 14 amino acids long. This entry keeps only the CDR3 DNA: 42 bases, framed from base 1. CDR1 and CDR2 were assigned from the germline V gene as MNHNS and SASEGT. The V end loses 2 bases and the J end loses 1 base, and a stretch of 6 bases separates them.

The V and J genes are TRBV6-1 and TRBJ1-5; the D gene is not confidently resolved. The sequences come from cultured CD8+ T cells from PBMCs, collected from culture after CMV antigen stimulation. The TCR comes from a human donor in good health (CMV status not recorded). Some clones in this sample may be carry-over from other donors' samples. The CDR3 reads CASSERASNQPQHF. The DNA sequence is TGTGCCAGCAGTGAACGGGCGAGCAATCAGCCCCAGCATTTT.